Listed below are T cell receptor beta chains from one sample, sequenced in a study of identical twins. TCRdb independently ran MiXCR on the 5' RACE reads; one entry per CDR3 protein. This table holds about 690,000 distinct CDR3 sequences, 6% to 6.5% found once. Specimen: naive T cells sorted from blood. The receptor set was obtained from a man aged 18 to 29 in good health. CDR3s include the opening cysteine and the closing phenylalanine or tryptophan. A D gene is named only where the DNA matches it firmly. Clone size is given for some rows only: seen once, a few or many times, or a class if the clone is expanded.

d_call: TRBD2
j_call: TRBJ2-1
v_call: TRBV20-1
clone_size: -
cdr3_length: 15
cdr3_nt: TGCAGTGCTGCCGAACTAGCGGGCGGGTACAATGAGCAGTTCTTC
cdr3_aa: CSAAELAGGYNEQFF

d_call: -
j_call: TRBJ2-3
v_call: TRBV6-1
clone_size: -
cdr3_length: 15
cdr3_nt: TGTGCCAGCAGCACAACCGGGGCAGAGATGGGTACGCAGTATTTT
cdr3_aa: CASSTTGAEMGTQYF

d_call: -
j_call: TRBJ2-1
v_call: TRBV3-1
clone_size: few
cdr3_length: 15
cdr3_nt: TGTGCCAGCAGCCAAGTTCCTGACAGCTACAATGAGCAGTTCTTC
cdr3_aa: CASSQVPDSYNEQFF

d_call: TRBD2
j_call: TRBJ2-3
v_call: TRBV4-2
clone_size: -
cdr3_length: 16
cdr3_nt: TGTGCCAGCAGCCAAGACAGGGCGGGAGTCCCAGATACGCAGTATTTT
cdr3_aa: CASSQDRAGVPDTQYF

d_call: -
j_call: TRBJ2-5
v_call: TRBV2
clone_size: few
cdr3_length: 14
cdr3_nt: TGTGCCAGCTTTCCGCGGGACATCCAAGAGACCCAGTACTTC
cdr3_aa: CASFPRDIQETQYF

d_call: -
j_call: TRBJ2-1
v_call: TRBV7-9
clone_size: -
cdr3_length: 12
cdr3_nt: TGTGCCAGCAGCAAGACGGTCGATGAGCAGTTCTTC
cdr3_aa: CASSKTVDEQFF

d_call: -
j_call: TRBJ2-5
v_call: TRBV15
clone_size: many
cdr3_length: 16
cdr3_nt: TGTGCCACCAGCAGAGAACTTGTACCGAACCAAGAGACCCAGTACTTC
cdr3_aa: CATSRELVPNQETQYF

d_call: -
j_call: TRBJ2-2
v_call: TRBV10-3
clone_size: many
cdr3_length: 15
cdr3_nt: TGTGCCATCAGTACCGGGACTCCAAACACCGGGGAGCTGTTTTTT
cdr3_aa: CAISTGTPNTGELFF

d_call: TRBD1
j_call: TRBJ2-1
v_call: TRBV12-3/TRBV12-4
clone_size: many
cdr3_length: 16
cdr3_nt: TGTGCCAGCAGTGCTGACAGGGGGCGATCCTACAATGAGCAGTTCTTC
cdr3_aa: CASSADRGRSYNEQFF

d_call: -
j_call: TRBJ2-4
v_call: TRBV3-1
clone_size: -
cdr3_length: 11
cdr3_nt: TGTGCCAGCAGCCAAGTCGACCGGGTGTACTTC
cdr3_aa: CASSQVDRVYF

d_call: TRBD2
j_call: TRBJ2-1
v_call: TRBV24-1
clone_size: -
cdr3_length: 17
cdr3_nt: TGTGCCACCAGTGATCTTGGGACTAGCGGGGTCGTCAATGAGCAGTTCTTC
cdr3_aa: CATSDLGTSGVVNEQFF

d_call: TRBD1
j_call: TRBJ2-4
v_call: TRBV2
clone_size: many
cdr3_length: 11
cdr3_nt: TGTGCCAGCAGAGTGACAGGGGGTCTGTACTTC
cdr3_aa: CASRVTGGLYF

d_call: -
j_call: TRBJ2-5
v_call: TRBV20-1
clone_size: many
cdr3_length: 13
cdr3_nt: TGCAGTGCTAATCCGGGATACCAAGAGACCCAGTACTTC
cdr3_aa: CSANPGYQETQYF

d_call: TRBD2
j_call: TRBJ2-1
v_call: TRBV12-3/TRBV12-4
clone_size: many
cdr3_length: 14
cdr3_nt: TGTGCCAGCACTACTCCCGGGACTAGCAGGGCGTTGTTCTTC
cdr3_aa: CASTTPGTSRALFF

d_call: TRBD2
j_call: TRBJ2-7
v_call: TRBV12-3/TRBV12-4
clone_size: many
cdr3_length: 16
cdr3_nt: TGTGCCAGCAGCCTCGAGGCGGGAGGACTAATCCACGAGCAGTACTTC
cdr3_aa: CASSLEAGGLIHEQYF

d_call: TRBD1
j_call: TRBJ1-5
v_call: TRBV6-1
clone_size: many
cdr3_length: 13
cdr3_nt: TGTGCCAGCACCGACAGGGGGGACCAGCCCCAGCATTTT
cdr3_aa: CASTDRGDQPQHF

d_call: TRBD1
j_call: TRBJ1-1
v_call: TRBV7-9
clone_size: few
cdr3_length: 13
cdr3_nt: TGTGCCAGCAGCCTCTCCGACAGGGCTGAAGCTTTCTTT
cdr3_aa: CASSLSDRAEAFF

d_call: -
j_call: TRBJ1-5
v_call: TRBV20-1
clone_size: many
cdr3_length: 15
cdr3_nt: TGCAGTGCTAGGCAGAACGGACAGAGCAATCAGCCCCAGCATTTT
cdr3_aa: CSARQNGQSNQPQHF

d_call: -
j_call: TRBJ2-1
v_call: TRBV7-2
clone_size: many
cdr3_length: 14
cdr3_nt: TGTGCCAGCAGCCCTCGGAACCGACCCAATGAGCAGTTCTTC
cdr3_aa: CASSPRNRPNEQFF

d_call: -
j_call: TRBJ1-5
v_call: TRBV14
clone_size: many
cdr3_length: 14
cdr3_nt: TGTGCCAGCAGCCAGGGAGGGGGCAATCAGCCCCAGCATTTT
cdr3_aa: CASSQGGGNQPQHF

d_call: TRBD2
j_call: TRBJ2-1
v_call: TRBV29-1
clone_size: many
cdr3_length: 15
cdr3_nt: TGCAGCGCCGCCGGGACTAGCGGGAGCTTCGGTGAGCAGTTCTTC
cdr3_aa: CSAAGTSGSFGEQFF

d_call: TRBD1
j_call: TRBJ2-4
v_call: TRBV5-1
clone_size: many
cdr3_length: 15
cdr3_nt: TGCGCCAGCAGCTTGGCAGGGACAGGGAGGGACATTCAGTACTTC
cdr3_aa: CASSLAGTGRDIQYF

d_call: -
j_call: TRBJ2-7
v_call: TRBV25-1
clone_size: few
cdr3_length: 16
cdr3_nt: TGTGCCAGCAGTGACCCGGGACAATTAACCTCCTACGAGCAGTACTTC
cdr3_aa: CASSDPGQLTSYEQYF

d_call: TRBD2
j_call: TRBJ2-1
v_call: TRBV5-1
clone_size: many
cdr3_length: 18
cdr3_nt: TGCGCCAGCAGCCTGGGACTAGCGGGAGGGCCAGGCTACAATGAGCAGTTCTTC
cdr3_aa: CASSLGLAGGPGYNEQFF

d_call: TRBD2
j_call: TRBJ2-1
v_call: TRBV6-2/TRBV6-3
clone_size: few
cdr3_length: 13
cdr3_nt: TGTGCCAGCAAAGCGGGAGGCAACAATGAGCAGTTCTTC
cdr3_aa: CASKAGGNNEQFF

d_call: -
j_call: TRBJ1-1
v_call: TRBV29-1
clone_size: -
cdr3_length: 13
cdr3_nt: TGCAGCGTTGGAGGCGGATCGGACACTGAAGCTTTCTTT
cdr3_aa: CSVGGGSDTEAFF

d_call: -
j_call: TRBJ2-2
v_call: TRBV18
clone_size: many
cdr3_length: 13
cdr3_nt: TGTGCCAGCTCAGGACAAGTCACCGGGGAGCTGTTTTTT
cdr3_aa: CASSGQVTGELFF

d_call: TRBD2
j_call: TRBJ2-5
v_call: TRBV27
clone_size: -
cdr3_length: 17
cdr3_nt: TGTGCCAGCAGTCTCACTCCCCTAGCGGGGATCCAAGAGACCCAGTACTTC
cdr3_aa: CASSLTPLAGIQETQYF

d_call: TRBD2
j_call: TRBJ2-7
v_call: TRBV7-6
clone_size: -
cdr3_length: 16
cdr3_nt: TGTGCCAGCAGCAAACCGAGCGGGGGGCAGCCCTACGAGCAGTACTTC
cdr3_aa: CASSKPSGGQPYEQYF